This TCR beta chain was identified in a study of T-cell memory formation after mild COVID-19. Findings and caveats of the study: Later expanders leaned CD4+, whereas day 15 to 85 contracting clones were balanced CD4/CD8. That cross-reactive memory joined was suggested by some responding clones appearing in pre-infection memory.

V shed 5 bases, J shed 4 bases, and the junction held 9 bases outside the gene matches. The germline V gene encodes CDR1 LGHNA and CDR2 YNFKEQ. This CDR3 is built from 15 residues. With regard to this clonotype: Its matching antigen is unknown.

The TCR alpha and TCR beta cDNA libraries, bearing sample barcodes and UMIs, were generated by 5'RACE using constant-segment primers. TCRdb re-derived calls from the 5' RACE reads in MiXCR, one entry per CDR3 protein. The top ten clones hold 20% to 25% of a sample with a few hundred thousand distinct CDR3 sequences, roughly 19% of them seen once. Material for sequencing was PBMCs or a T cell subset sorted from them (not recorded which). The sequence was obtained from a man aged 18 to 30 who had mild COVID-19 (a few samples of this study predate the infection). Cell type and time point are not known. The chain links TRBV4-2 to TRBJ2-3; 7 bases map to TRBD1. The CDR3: CASSEGGLWADTQYF. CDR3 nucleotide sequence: TGTGCCAGCAGCGAAGGGGGCCTATGGGCAGATACGCAGTATTTT.